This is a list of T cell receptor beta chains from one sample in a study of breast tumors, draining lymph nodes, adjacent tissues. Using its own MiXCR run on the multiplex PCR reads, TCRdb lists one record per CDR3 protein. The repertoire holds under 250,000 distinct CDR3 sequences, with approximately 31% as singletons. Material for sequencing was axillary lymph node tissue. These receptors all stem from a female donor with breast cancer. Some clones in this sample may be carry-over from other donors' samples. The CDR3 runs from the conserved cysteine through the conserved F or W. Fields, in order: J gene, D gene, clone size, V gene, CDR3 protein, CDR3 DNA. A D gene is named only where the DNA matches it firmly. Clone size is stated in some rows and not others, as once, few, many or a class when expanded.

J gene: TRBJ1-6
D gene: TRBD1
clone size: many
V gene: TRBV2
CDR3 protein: CASSGLTGMGSPLHF
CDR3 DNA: TGTGCCAGCAGTGGCCTGACAGGGATGGGGTCACCCCTCCACTTT

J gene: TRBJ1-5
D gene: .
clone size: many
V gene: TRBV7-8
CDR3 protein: CASSLGARSNQPQHF
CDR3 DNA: TGTGCCAGCAGCTTGGGGGCAAGGAGCAATCAGCCCCAGCATTTT

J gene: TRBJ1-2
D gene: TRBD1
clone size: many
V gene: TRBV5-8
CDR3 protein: CASSLERQGSYGYTF
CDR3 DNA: TGTGCCAGCAGCTTGGAAAGACAGGGGAGCTATGGCTACACCTTC

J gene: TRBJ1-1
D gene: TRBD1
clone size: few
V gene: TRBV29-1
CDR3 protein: CSALRTGGNTEAFF
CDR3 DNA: TGCAGCGCCCTTAGGACAGGGGGGAACACTGAAGCTTTCTTT

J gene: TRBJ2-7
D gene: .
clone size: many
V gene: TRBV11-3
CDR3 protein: CASSSGTPPYEQYF
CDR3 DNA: TGTGCCAGCAGCTCGGGGACTCCCCCCTACGAGCAGTACTTC

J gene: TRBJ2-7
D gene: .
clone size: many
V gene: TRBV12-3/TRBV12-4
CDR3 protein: CASASYEQYF
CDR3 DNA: TGTGCCAGCGCATCCTACGAGCAGTACTTC

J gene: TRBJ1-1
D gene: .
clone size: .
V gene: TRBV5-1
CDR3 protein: CASSPMEGIGEAFF
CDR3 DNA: TGCGCCAGCAGCCCTATGGAGGGGATCGGTGAAGCTTTCTTT

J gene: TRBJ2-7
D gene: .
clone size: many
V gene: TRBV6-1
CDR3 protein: CASTFTGSGYEQYF
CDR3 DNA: TGTGCCAGCACGTTCACGGGATCGGGGTACGAGCAGTACTTC

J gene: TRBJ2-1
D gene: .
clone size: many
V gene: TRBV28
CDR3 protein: CASSREGSYNEQFF
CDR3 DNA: TGTGCCAGCAGCAGAGAGGGTTCGTACAATGAGCAGTTCTTC

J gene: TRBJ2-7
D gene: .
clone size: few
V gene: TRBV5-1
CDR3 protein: CASSLVGSGSLPYERYF
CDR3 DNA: .

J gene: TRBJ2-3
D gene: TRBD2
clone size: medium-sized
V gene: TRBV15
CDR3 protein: CATSRDTLAGSSTDTQYF
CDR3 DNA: TGTGCCACCAGCAGAGATACCCTAGCGGGTTCTAGCACAGATACGCAGTATTTT

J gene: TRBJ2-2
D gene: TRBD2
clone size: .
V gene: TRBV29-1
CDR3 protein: CSAGGLAGGTGELFF
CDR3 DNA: TGCAGCGCGGGGGGACTAGCGGGAGGAACCGGGGAGCTGTTTTTT

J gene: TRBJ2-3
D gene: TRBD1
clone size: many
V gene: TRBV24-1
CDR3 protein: CATSDRDRDHTSSTDTQYF
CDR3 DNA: TGTGCCACCAGTGACCGTGACAGGGATCACACCTCTAGCACAGATACGCAGTATTTT

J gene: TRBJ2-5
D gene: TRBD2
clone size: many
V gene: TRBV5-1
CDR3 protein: CASSLAGGRGQETQYF
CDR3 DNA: TGCGCCAGCAGCTTGGCGGGAGGGAGGGGCCAAGAGACCCAGTACTTC

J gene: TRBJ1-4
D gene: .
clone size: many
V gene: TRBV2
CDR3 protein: CASSEAAVPVEKLFF
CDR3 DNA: TGTGCCAGCAGTGAAGCGGCGGTCCCGGTGGAAAAACTGTTTTTT

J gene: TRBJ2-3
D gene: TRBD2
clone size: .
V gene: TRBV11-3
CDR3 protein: CASSLSPSGTQATDTQYF
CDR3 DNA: TGTGCCAGCAGCTTAAGCCCTAGCGGGACACAAGCCACAGATACGCAGTATTTT

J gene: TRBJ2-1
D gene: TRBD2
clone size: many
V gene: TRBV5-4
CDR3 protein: CASSVAGLGNEQFF
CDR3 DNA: TGTGCCAGCAGCGTAGCGGGATTGGGAAATGAGCAGTTCTTC

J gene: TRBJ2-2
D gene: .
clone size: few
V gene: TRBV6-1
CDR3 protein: CASSPTDRPRGLFF
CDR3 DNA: TGTGCCAGCAGTCCAACCGACAGGCCTCGTGGGCTGTTTTTT

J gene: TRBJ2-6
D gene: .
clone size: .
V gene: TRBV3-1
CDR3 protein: CACSQGRAGANVLTF
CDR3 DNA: TGCGCCTGCAGTCAAGGCAGGGCGGGGGCCAACGTCCTGACTTTC

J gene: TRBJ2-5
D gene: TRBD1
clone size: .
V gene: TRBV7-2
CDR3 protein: CASSSRTGASFGEAQYF
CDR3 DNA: TGTGCCAGCAGCTCCCGGACAGGGGCGTCATTTGGGGAGGCCCAGTACTTC

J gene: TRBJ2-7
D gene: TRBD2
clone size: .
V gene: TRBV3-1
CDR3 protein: CASSRRTSGSHRAEQYF
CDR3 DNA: TGTGCCAGCAGCCGCCGGACTAGCGGGAGCCACCGAGCCGAGCAGTACTTC

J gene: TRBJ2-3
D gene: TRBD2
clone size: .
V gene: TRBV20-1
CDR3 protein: CSARDSADLPAGGSDTQYF
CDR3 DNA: TGCAGTGCTAGAGACTCGGCCGACCTACCAGCGGGAGGGTCGGATACGCAGTATTTT

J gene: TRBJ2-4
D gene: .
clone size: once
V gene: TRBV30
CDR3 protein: CAWINGAKNIQYF
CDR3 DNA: TGTGCCTGGATAAACGGAGCCAAAAACATTCAGTACTTC

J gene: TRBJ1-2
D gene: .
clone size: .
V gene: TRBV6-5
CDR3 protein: CASSHSNRFNYGYAF
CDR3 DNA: TGTGCCAGCAGTCACTCGAATAGGTTTAACTATGGCTACGCCTTC

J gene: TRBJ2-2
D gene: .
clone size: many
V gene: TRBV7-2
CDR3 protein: CASSLSRGSRELFF
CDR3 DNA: TGTGCCAGCAGCCTCTCGCGTGGTTCGCGGGAGCTGTTTTTT

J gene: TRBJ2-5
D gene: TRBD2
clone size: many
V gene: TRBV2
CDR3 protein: CASSHSRTSGRGETQYF
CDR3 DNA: TGTGCCAGCAGTCATAGTCGGACTAGCGGGAGGGGGGAGACCCAGTACTTC

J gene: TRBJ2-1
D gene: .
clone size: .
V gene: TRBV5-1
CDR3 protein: CASSLLTDNDQFF
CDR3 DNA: TGCGCCAGCAGCCTGTTGACAGACAATGACCAGTTCTTC

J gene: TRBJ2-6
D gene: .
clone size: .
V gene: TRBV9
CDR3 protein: CASSATTGANVLTF
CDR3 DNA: TGTGCCAGCAGCGCAACCACAGGGGCCAACGTCCTGACTTTC

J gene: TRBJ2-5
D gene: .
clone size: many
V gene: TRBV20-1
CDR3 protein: CSAREQIQETQYF
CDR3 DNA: TGCAGTGCTCGTGAGCAGATCCAAGAGACCCAGTACTTC

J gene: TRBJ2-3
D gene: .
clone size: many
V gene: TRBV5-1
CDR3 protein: CASSLRQSVILDTQYF
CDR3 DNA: TGCGCCAGCAGCTTGAGGCAGTCCGTAATTCTAGATACGCAGTATTTT

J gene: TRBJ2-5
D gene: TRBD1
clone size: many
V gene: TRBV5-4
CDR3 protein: CASSASTGIETQYF
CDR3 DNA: TGTGCCAGCAGCGCCTCGACAGGGATCGAGACCCAGTACTTC

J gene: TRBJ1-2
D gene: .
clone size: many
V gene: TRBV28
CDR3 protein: CASSLTPTQGYGYTF
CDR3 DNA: TGTGCCAGCAGTCTGACACCCACGCAGGGCTATGGCTACACCTTC

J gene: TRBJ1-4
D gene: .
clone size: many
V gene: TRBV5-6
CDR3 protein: CASSLGGIGGEKLFF
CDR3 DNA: TGTGCCAGCAGCTTAGGAGGGATAGGGGGTGAAAAACTGTTTTTT

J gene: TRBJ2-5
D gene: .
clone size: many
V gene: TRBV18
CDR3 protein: CASSRNQDQETQYF
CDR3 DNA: TGTGCCAGCTCACGCAATCAGGACCAAGAGACCCAGTACTTC

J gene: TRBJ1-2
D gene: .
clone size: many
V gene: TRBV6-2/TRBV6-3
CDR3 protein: CASSYSSIYGYTF
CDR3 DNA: TGTGCCAGCAGTTACTCATCGATCTATGGCTACACCTTC

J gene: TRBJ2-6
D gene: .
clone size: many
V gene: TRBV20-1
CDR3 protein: CSAQRFGANVLTF
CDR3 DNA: TGCAGTGCCCAACGCTTTGGGGCCAACGTCCTGACTTTC

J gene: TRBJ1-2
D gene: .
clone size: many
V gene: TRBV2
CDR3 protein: CASSGRFGYTF
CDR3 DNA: TGTGCCAGCAGTGGAAGGTTTGGCTACACCTTC

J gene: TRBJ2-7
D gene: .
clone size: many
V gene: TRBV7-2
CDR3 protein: CASSLVAAVGQYF
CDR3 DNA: TGTGCCAGCAGCTTAGTAGCGGCGGTGGGACAGTACTTC

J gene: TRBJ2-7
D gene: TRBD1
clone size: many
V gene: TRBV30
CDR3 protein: CAWSVFGDRGGEQYF
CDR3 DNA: TGTGCCTGGAGTGTATTTGGGGACAGGGGCGGGGAGCAGTACTTC

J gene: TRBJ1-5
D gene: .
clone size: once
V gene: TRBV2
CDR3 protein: CASSAYSYEHF
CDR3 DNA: TGTGCCAGCAGTGCATATAGCTACGAGCATTTT

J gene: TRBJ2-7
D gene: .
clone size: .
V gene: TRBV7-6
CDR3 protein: CASSLGSGVPNEQYF
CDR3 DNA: TGTGCCAGCAGCTTAGGGTCGGGAGTCCCAAACGAGCAGTACTTC

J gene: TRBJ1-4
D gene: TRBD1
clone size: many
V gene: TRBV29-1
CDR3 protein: CSAGQGNEKLFF
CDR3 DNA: TGCAGCGCGGGACAGGGGAATGAAAAACTGTTTTTT

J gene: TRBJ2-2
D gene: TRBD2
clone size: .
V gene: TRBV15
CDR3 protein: CATSRSLAGAAGELFF
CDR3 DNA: TGTGCCACCAGCAGATCTCTAGCGGGAGCGGCCGGGGAGCTGTTTTTT

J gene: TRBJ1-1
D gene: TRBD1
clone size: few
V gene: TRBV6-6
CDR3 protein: CASSRQGAVTEAFF
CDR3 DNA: TGTGCCAGCAGCCGACAGGGGGCGGTCACTGAAGCTTTCTTT

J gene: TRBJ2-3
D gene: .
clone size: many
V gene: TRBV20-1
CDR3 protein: CSAEDSPDTQYF
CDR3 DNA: TGCAGTGCTGAGGACAGTCCAGATACGCAGTATTTT

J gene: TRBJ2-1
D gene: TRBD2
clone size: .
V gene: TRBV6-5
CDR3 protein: CASSHRTSGSNEQFF
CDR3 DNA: TGTGCCAGCAGCCATAGGACTAGCGGGAGCAATGAGCAGTTCTTC

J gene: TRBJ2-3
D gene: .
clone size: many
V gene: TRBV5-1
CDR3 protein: CASSFASDFTDTQYF
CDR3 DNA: TGCGCCAGCAGCTTCGCCTCGGACTTTACAGATACGCAGTATTTT